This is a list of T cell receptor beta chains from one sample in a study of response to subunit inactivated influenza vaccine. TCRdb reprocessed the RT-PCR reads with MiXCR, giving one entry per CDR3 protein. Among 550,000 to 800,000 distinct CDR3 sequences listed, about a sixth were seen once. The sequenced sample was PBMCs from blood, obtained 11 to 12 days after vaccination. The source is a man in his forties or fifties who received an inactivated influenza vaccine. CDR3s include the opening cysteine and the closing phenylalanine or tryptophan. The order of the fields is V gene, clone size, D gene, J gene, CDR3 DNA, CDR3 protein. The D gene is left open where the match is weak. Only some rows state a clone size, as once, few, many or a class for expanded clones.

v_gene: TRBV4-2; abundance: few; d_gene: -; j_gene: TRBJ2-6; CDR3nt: TGTGCCAGCAGCCTCTTTACCGGGACTGCCAGCTCTGGGGCCAACGTCCTGACTTTC; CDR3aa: CASSLFTGTASSGANVLTF
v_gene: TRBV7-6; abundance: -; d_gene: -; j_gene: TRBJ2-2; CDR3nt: TGTGCCAGCAGCTTAGAGTCCGGTACCGGGGAGCTGTTTTTT; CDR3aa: CASSLESGTGELFF
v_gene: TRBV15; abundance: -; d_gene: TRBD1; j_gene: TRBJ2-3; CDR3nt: TGTGCCACCAGCAGAGATTTGGCCAGGGGGTCAGATACGCAGTATTTT; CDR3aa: CATSRDLARGSDTQYF
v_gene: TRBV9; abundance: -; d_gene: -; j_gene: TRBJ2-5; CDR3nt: TGTGCCAGCAGCCAGGGGCTGTCATTGGAGACCCAGTACTTC; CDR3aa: CASSQGLSLETQYF
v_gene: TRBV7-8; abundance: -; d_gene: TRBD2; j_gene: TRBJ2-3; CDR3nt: TGTGCCAGCAGCTTATGGGGGGGTTCTGGAGATACGCAGTATTTT; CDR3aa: CASSLWGGSGDTQYF
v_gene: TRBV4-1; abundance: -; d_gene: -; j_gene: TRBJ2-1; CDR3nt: TGCGCCAGCAGCCCCAAGATGCCGCTGGCTATCTACAATGAGCAGTTCTTC; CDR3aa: CASSPKMPLAIYNEQFF
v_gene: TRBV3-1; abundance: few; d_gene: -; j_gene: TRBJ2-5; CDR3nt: TGTGCCAGCAGCCAAGGAAGGGTGAGAGAGACCCAGTACTTC; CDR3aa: CASSQGRVRETQYF
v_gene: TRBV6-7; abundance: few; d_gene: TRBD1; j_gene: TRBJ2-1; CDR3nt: TGTGCCAGCAGTCGGGACAGGGGATTTGGGTCGAATGAGCAGTTCTTC; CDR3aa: CASSRDRGFGSNEQFF
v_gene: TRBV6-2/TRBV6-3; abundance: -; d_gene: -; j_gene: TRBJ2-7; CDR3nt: TGTGCCAGCCAAAAACAACGAACGGACCACGAGCAGTACTTC; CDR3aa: CASQKQRTDHEQYF
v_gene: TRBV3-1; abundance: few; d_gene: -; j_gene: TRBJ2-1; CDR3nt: TGTGCCAGCAGCCAAGATTTAGAACTCACCTACAATGAGCAGTTCTTC; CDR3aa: CASSQDLELTYNEQFF
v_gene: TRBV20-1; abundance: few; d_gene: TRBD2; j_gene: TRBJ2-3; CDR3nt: TGCAGTGCTAATCCGGGACTAGCGGGGGGCACAGATACGCAGTATTTT; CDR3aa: CSANPGLAGGTDTQYF
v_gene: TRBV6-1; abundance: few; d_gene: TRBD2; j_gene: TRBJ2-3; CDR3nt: TGTGCCAGCAGCCACACCGGGGGGGGCACAGATACGCAGTATTTT; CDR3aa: CASSHTGGGTDTQYF
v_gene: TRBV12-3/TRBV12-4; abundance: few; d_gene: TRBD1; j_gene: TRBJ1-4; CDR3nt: TGTGCCAGCAGCCGCGGACAGGGGGCTGAAAAACTGTTTTTT; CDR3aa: CASSRGQGAEKLFF
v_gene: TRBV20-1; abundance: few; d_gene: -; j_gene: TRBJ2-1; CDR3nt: TGCAGTGCTGCTCCCGGACGGTACAATGAGCAGTTCTTC; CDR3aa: CSAAPGRYNEQFF
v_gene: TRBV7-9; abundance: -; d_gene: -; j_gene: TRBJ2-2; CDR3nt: TGTGCCAGCAGCTTAAACGGGTTCACCGGGGAGCTGTTTTTT; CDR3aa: CASSLNGFTGELFF
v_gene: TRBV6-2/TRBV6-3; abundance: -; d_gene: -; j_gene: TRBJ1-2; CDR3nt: TGTGTCAGCAGTTATCCAAGGATCTATGGCTACACCTTC; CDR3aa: CVSSYPRIYGYTF
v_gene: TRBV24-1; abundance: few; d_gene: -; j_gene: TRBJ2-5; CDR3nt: TGTGCCACCAGTGATTTTCAAGAGACCCAGTACTTC; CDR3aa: CATSDFQETQYF
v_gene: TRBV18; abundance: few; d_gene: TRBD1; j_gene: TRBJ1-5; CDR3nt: TGTGCCAGCTCAAGACAGGGGGCTAGCAATCAGCCCCAGCATTTT; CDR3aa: CASSRQGASNQPQHF
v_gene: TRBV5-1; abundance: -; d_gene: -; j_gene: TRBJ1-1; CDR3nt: TGCGCCAGCAGAATGGATATGGTACCCAGGCGGGCTTTCTTT; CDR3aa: CASRMDMVPRRAFF
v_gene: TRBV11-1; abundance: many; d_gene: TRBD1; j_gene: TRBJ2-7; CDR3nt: TGTGCCAGCAGCATAGGCTTAAGGACGGACAGGTGGGTCTACGAGCAGTACTTC; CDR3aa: CASSIGLRTDRWVYEQYF
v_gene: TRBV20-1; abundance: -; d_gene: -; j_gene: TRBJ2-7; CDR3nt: TGCAGTGCTAGTCCGGGACCGCCCTACGAGCAGTACTTC; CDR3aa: CSASPGPPYEQYF
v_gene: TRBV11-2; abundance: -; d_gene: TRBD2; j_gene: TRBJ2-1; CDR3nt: TGTGCCAGCAGCTCCCAAGGCGGGCTAGCGGGGGGCGGGAATGAGCAGTTCTTC; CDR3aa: CASSSQGGLAGGGNEQFF
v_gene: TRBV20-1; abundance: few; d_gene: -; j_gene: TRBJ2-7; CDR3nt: TGCAGTGCTCAGGGTAGGCTCGGATACGAGCAGTACTTC; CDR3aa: CSAQGRLGYEQYF
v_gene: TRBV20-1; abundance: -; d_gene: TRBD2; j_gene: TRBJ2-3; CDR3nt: TGCAGTGCCACAACTAGCGGGAGGGCCGTAGATACGCAGTATTTT; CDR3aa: CSATTSGRAVDTQYF
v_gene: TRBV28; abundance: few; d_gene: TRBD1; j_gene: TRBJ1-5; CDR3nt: TGTGCCAGCAGTTTAGCTCTAGGACAGGGCCGCAATCAGCCCCAGCATTTT; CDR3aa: CASSLALGQGRNQPQHF
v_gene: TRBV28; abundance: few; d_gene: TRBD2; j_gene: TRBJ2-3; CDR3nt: TGTGCCAGCAGGCCTGAACACCTGACTAGCGGGACAGATACGCAGTATTTT; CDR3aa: CASRPEHLTSGTDTQYF
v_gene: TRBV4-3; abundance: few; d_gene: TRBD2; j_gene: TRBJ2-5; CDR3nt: TGCGCCAGCAGCCAAGATTGGCTAGCGGGACAACAAGAGACCCAGTACTTC; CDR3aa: CASSQDWLAGQQETQYF
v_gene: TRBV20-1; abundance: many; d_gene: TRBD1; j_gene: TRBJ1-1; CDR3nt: TGCAGTGCTAGGCCCCAACAGGGGGCGCAAACTGAAGCTTTCTTT; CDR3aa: CSARPQQGAQTEAFF
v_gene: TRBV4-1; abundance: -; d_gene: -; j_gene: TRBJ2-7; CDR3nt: TGCGCCAGCAGCCAAGTAAGACAAGGCTCCTACGAGCAGTACTTC; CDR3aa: CASSQVRQGSYEQYF
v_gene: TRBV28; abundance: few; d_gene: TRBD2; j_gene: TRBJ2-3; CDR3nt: TGTGCCAGCAGTCTGGGACTAGCGGGGCTATACACAGATACGCAGTATTTT; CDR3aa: CASSLGLAGLYTDTQYF
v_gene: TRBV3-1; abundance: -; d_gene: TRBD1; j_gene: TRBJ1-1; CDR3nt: TGTGCCAGCAGCCCGATGTCAGGGGGCGAGGCTTTCTTT; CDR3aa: CASSPMSGGEAFF
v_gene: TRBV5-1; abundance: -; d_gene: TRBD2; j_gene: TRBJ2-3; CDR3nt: TGCGCCAGCAGCACGGGACTAGCGTCAGATACGCAGTATTTT; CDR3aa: CASSTGLASDTQYF
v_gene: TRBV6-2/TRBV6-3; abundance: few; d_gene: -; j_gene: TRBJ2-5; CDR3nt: TGTGCCAGCAGACCTCGGACGGAAGAGACCCAGTACTTC; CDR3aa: CASRPRTEETQYF
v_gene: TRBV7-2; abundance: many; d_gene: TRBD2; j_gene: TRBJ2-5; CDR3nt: TGTGCCAGCAGCTCTAATGCGGGAGCAGAGACCCAGTACTTC; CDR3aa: CASSSNAGAETQYF
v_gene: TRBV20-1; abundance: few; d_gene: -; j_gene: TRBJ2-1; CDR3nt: TGCAGTGCTCATATATTGGGGTCCTACAATGAGCAGTTCTTC; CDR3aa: CSAHILGSYNEQFF
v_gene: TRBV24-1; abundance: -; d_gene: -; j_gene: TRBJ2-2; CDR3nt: TGTGCCACCAGTGACTCCGGGAGTCTCACCGGGGAGCTGTTTTTT; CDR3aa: CATSDSGSLTGELFF
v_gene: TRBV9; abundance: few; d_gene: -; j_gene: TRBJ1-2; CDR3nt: TGTGCCAGCAGCGTAGTAGAGGGTCTTCGGGATGGCTACACCTTC; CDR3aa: CASSVVEGLRDGYTF
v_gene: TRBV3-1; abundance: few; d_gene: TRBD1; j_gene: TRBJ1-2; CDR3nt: TGTGCCAGCAGCCCCCCCGCGGGACAGGGAAGTTTCCACTATGGCTACACCTTC; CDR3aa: CASSPPAGQGSFHYGYTF
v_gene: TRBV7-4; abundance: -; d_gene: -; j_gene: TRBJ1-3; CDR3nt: TGTGCCAGCAGCTTACCCCTGTGGTCTGGAAACACCATATATTTT; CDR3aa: CASSLPLWSGNTIYF
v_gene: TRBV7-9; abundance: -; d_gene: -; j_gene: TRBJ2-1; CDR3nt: TGTGCCAGCAGCCGGTCCAGACCTTACAATGAGCAGTTCTTC; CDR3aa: CASSRSRPYNEQFF
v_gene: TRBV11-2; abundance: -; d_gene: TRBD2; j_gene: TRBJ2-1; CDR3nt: TGTGCCAGCAGCCGCCGGACTAGCGGGGCGAGCTCCTACAATGAGCAGTTCTTC; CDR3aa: CASSRRTSGASSYNEQFF
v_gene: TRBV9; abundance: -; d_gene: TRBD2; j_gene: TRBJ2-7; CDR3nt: TGTGCCAGCAGCAGAGGGACTAGCGGAGGAGGGGGCTACGAGCAGTACTTC; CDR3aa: CASSRGTSGGGGYEQYF
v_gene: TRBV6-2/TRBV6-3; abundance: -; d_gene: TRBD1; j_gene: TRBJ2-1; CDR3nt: TGTGCCAGCAGTACCCCGGACAGGGGTCGCGAGGAGCAGTTCTTC; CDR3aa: CASSTPDRGREEQFF
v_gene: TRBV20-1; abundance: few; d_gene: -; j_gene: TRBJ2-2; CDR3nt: TGCAGTGCTAGAGATCTCTTAGGATTAAACACCGGGGAGCTGTTTTTT; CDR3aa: CSARDLLGLNTGELFF
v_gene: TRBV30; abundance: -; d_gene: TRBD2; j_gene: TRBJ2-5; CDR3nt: TGTGCCTGGGTAAAGCGGGGAAGCCGAGAGACCCAGTACTTC; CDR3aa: CAWVKRGSRETQYF
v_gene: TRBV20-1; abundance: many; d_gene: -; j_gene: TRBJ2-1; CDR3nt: TGCAGTGGGTCCCCGTACAATGAGCAGTTCTTC; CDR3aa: CSGSPYNEQFF
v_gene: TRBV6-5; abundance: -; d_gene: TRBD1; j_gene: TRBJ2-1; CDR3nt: TGTGCCAGCAGTTACAGACAGGGTTATGAGCAGTTCTTC; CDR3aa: CASSYRQGYEQFF
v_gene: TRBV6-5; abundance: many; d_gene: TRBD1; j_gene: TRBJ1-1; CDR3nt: TGTGCCAGCAGTCTACAGGGGACGGGGGGAGGCACTGAAGCTTTCTTT; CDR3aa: CASSLQGTGGGTEAFF
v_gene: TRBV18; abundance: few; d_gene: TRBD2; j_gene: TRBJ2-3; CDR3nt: TGTGCCAGCTCACCACCCGATGTTGGCGGGAGAACGCAGTATTTT; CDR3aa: CASSPPDVGGRTQYF
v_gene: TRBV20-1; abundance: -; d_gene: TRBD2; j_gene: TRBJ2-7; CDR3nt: TGCAGTGCCCCTAATAGCGGGAGACCCTACGAGCAGTACTTC; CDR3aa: CSAPNSGRPYEQYF
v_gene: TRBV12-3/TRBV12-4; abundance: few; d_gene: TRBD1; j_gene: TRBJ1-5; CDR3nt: TGTGCCAGCAGGCCGGGACAGGGGAATCAGCCCCAGCATTTT; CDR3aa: CASRPGQGNQPQHF
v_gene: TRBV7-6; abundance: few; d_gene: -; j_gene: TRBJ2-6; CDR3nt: TGTGCCAGCAGCGGGGGAGCTGCCCCTGGGGCCAACGTCCTGACTTTC; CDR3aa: CASSGGAAPGANVLTF
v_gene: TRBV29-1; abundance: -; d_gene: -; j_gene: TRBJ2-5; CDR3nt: TGCAGCGTTGAAGCTGCGGCAGTGGTTAAGACCCAGTACTTC; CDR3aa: CSVEAAAVVKTQYF
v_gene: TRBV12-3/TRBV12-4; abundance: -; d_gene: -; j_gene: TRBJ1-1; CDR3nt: TGTGCCAGCAGACACATCAGGGGAGGGGCTGAAGCTTTCTTT; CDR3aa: CASRHIRGGAEAFF
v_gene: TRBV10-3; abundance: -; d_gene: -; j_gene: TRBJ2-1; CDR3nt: TGTGCCATCAGGGCCCGGGGGTCAGCCAATGAGCAGTTCTTC; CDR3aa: CAIRARGSANEQFF
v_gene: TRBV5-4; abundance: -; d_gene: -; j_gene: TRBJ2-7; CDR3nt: TGTGCCAGCAGCTTGGGGCCCGTAACCTACGAGCAGTACTTC; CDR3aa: CASSLGPVTYEQYF
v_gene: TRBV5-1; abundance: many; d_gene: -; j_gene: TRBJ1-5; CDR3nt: TGCGCCAGCAGTCCTGACGGATATAGCAATCAGCCCCAGCATTTT; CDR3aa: CASSPDGYSNQPQHF
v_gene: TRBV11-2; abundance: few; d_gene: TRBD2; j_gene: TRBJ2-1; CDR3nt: TGTGCCAGCAGCGATGGACTAGCGGGGGGCGCCCGGGTGGATTTCTTC; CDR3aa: CASSDGLAGGARVDFF